A single sample gave rise to the 17 T cell receptor beta chains below, sequenced in a study of T cell changes during pregnancy in multiple sclerosis. Method: immunoSEQ multiplex PCR; TCRdb's copy keeps in-frame clones and lacks some. The sample has 69,000 or so clones, around 90% seen once. The material was CD4+ T cells from peripheral blood mononuclear cells, obtained in the third trimester of pregnancy. These receptor sequences come from a female donor in good health, enrolled as a control in a pregnancy study.

The CDR3 protein is CASGGKGNSPLHF. In nucleotides, the CDR3 is TGTGCCAGCGGGGGGAAGGGTAATTCACCCCTCCACTTT. The genes are TRBV4-2 and TRBJ1-6, with a tentative D call TRBD1 (5 bases). Trimming stripped 8 bases from V and 6 bases from J, with 11 bases between. CDR1 LGHNA and CDR2 YNFKEQ come from the germline V gene. The CDR3 contains 13 residues.

V gene TRBV7-2 combines with J gene TRBJ1-5, with a weak D call TRBD1 (6 bases). The CDR3 contains 16 residues. V was pared by 0 bases and J by 0 bases, with 9 bases between. The germline V gene encodes CDR1 SGHTA and CDR2 FQGNSA. The CDR3 sequence: CASSLAGTYSNQPQHF. The DNA of the CDR3 is TGTGCCAGCAGCTTAGCCGGGACATATAGCAATCAGCCCCAGCATTTT. The full variable domain, in which reference TRBV7-2 and TRBJ1-5 provide the parts outside the CDR3, is GAGVSQSPSNKVTEKGKDVELRCDPISGHTALYWYRQSLGQGLEFLIYFQGNSAPDKSGLPSDRFSAERTGGSVSTLTIQRTQQEDSAVYLCASSLAGTYSNQPQHFGDGTRLSIL.

The chain employs TRBV19 and TRBJ2-1; D is perhaps TRBD1 (7 bases). Germline V lookup: CDR1 LNHDA, CDR2 SQIVND (reference sequence). V gave up 5 bases and J gave up 4 bases, with 15 bases separating them. This CDR3 has 15 amino acids. CDR3 in DNA: TGTGCCAGTAGTGAGGACAGGAGGGGTTACAATGAGCAGTTCTTC. Translation gives CASSEDRRGYNEQFF.

The chain combines TRBV30 with TRBJ1-6; no clear D gene. V lost 1 base and J 3 bases, leaving 7 bases between the germline ends. CDR1 and CDR2 from the germline V gene are GTSNPN and SVGIG (reference sequence). The CDR3 spans 14 residues. CDR3 amino acids: CAWSEHIYNSPLHF. As DNA, the CDR3 is TGTGCCTGGAGTGAACACATCTATAATTCACCCCTCCACTTT.

Only a few counts were recorded for this clone. The rearrangement joins TRBV30 to TRBJ1-5, with unresolved D. The germline V and J ends were trimmed by 1 base and 3 bases, with 10 bases remaining between them. CDR1 is GTSNPN, CDR2 SVGIG, per germline (reference sequence). The CDR3 consists of 14 residues. Here the CDR3 reads CAWSGYGANQPQHF. The CDR3 nucleotides are TGTGCCTGGAGTGGTTACGGAGCCAATCAGCCCCAGCATTTT.

The V call is TRBV6-5, the J call TRBJ1-2, with D unresolved. This CDR3 is built from 14 residues. The germline CDR1 and CDR2 sequences are MNHEY and SVGAGI. V was trimmed by 0 bases and J by 8 bases, leaving 13 bases between them. The CDR3 bases are TGTGCCAGCAGTTACTCGATGAGCGACTGGGGCTACACCTTC. It yields the protein CASSYSMSDWGYTF.

The J gene is TRBJ2-4, the V gene TRBV7-9; TRBD1 matches 8 bases. Trimming took 5 bases from V and 0 from J; bases not matched to a gene: 6. The CDR3 sequence is 16 residues long. Germline V CDR1 and CDR2: SEHNR, FQNEAQ (reference sequence). The CDR3 reads CASSEGQAVAKNIQYF. CDR3 DNA: TGTGCCAGCAGCGAGGGACAGGCGGTAGCCAAAAACATTCAGTACTTC.

This chain joins TRBV9 and TRBJ1-2; 11 bases agree with TRBD1. V gave up 0 bases and J gave up 4 bases; unmatched junction bases: 8. The CDR3 consists of 17 residues. CDR1 SGDLS and CDR2 YYNGEE come from the germline V gene. Here the CDR3 reads CASSVGGTGGVSYGYTF. CDR3 bases: TGTGCCAGCAGCGTAGGGGGGACAGGGGGAGTGAGCTATGGCTACACCTTC.

This clone appeared a single time. This chain uses TRBV4-1 with TRBJ2-1, with TRBD1 as a possible D gene (5 bases). This CDR3 comprises 16 residues. V shed 7 bases and J shed 0 bases, with 16 bases lying between them. The V gene's germline CDR1 is MGHRA and CDR2 YSYEKL. The CDR3 loop is CASTSWTPGSYNEQFF. The CDR3 DNA reads TGCGCCAGCACTTCTTGGACACCCGGCTCCTACAATGAGCAGTTCTTC.

The chain combines TRBV18 with TRBJ1-5; D is unclear. CDR3 length equals 13 residues. V was pared by 2 bases and J by 4 bases, with 6 bases between. The germline V gene encodes CDR1 KGHSH and CDR2 LQKENI. This CDR3 reads CASSPDLNQPQHF. The DNA of the CDR3 is TGTGCCAGCTCACCAGACTTGAATCAGCCCCAGCATTTT.

V gene TRBV19 combines with J gene TRBJ1-1; a possible D gene is TRBD1 (5 bases). The CDR3 is 14 residues long. From germline, CDR1 is LNHDA and CDR2 SQIVND (reference sequence). V shed 3 bases and J shed 2 bases, with 10 bases lying between them. The CDR3 nucleotides are TGTGCCAGTAGTATCAGGGTTGACAACACTGAAGCTTTCTTT. This codes for CASSIRVDNTEAFF.

The V call is TRBV9, the J call TRBJ1-4, with a weak D call TRBD1 (5 bases). Between the trimmed V and J ends, which lost 4 bases and 7 bases, there was a span of 17 bases. Per germline, CDR1 SGDLS and CDR2 YYNGEE. This CDR3 has 15 residues. The CDR3, as DNA: TGTGCCAGCAGCCCCCAAGGAGGGGAGGGTGAAAAACTGTTTTTT. This sequence encodes CASSPQGGEGEKLFF.

The chain employs TRBV30 and TRBJ1-2; 9 positions agree with TRBD1. The germline V gene encodes CDR1 GTSNPN and CDR2 SVGIG (reference sequence). V lost 5 bases to trimming and J lost 8 bases; unmatched junction nucleotides: 3. CDR3 length: 11 residues. The CDR3 region has the DNA TGTGCCTGGGGACAGGGGATCGGCTACACCTTC. Its protein is CAWGQGIGYTF.

This chain connects TRBV4-3 to TRBJ1-1; perhaps TRBD1 as D (5 bases). The CDR3 sequence is 14 residues long. Trimming left V 4 bases short and J 4 bases short, with 13 bases between. Germline V lookup: CDR1 LGHNA, CDR2 YSLEER. DNA of the CDR3: TGCGCCAGCAGCCCAAGGGACTCCGGCACTGAAGCTTTCTTT. This encodes CASSPRDSGTEAFF.

The V gene is TRBV30, the J gene TRBJ2-3; maybe TRBD1 (6 bases). This CDR3 region has 15 residues. V shed 0 bases and J shed 6 bases, with 16 bases lying between them. Germline CDR1 reads GTSNPN; CDR2 reads SVGIG (reference sequence). The CDR3 region has the DNA TGTGCCTGGAGTGTACGAGACAGGTCATACGATACGCAGTATTTT. Translated: CAWSVRDRSYDTQYF.

This clone was picked up one time. V gene TRBV4-3 combines with J gene TRBJ1-4; the D is unclear. Trimming stripped 4 bases from V and 10 bases from J, with 16 bases between. This CDR3 spans 14 amino acids. The germline CDR1 and CDR2 sequences are LGHNA and YSLEER. DNA of the CDR3: TGCGCCAGCAGCCCCCGGACGGGGTACGGAAAACTGTTTTTT. Translating gives CASSPRTGYGKLFF.

The CDR3 DNA is TGCGCCAGCAGCTTGGTAGGCGGGAACACAGATACGCAGTATTTT. Encoded protein: CASSLVGGNTDTQYF. The V call is TRBV5-1, the J call TRBJ2-3, with a tentative D call TRBD2 (6 bases). In germline, CDR1 is SGHRS, CDR2 YFSETQ. With 0 bases removed from V and 2 bases from J, the gap between germline ends came to 10 bases. The CDR3 is 15 amino acids.